A single sample gave rise to the 11 T cell receptor beta chains below, sequenced in a study of blood T cell repertoires in COVID-19. Measured with immunoSEQ multiplex PCR; TCRdb has only the in-frame clones, and not every one. The table lists a few hundred thousand clones, about nine tenths of them singletons. Sequenced: PBMCs or T cells enriched from blood (not recorded which). The source of these receptors is a woman in her sixties or seventies who had recovered from COVID-19.

The chain joins TRBV3-1 (or the pseudogene TRBV3-2) to TRBJ2-7; weak D call: TRBD1 (6 bases). Germline V gene lookup returns CDR1 LGHDT and CDR2 YNNKEL (reference sequence). This CDR3 is built from 14 residues. The V and J ends lost 6 bases and 3 bases respectively, with 15 bases between them. The CDR3 coding sequence is TGTGCCAGCAGTCCCCTTGGGGGCCACTACGAGCAGTACTTC. Amino acids: CASSPLGGHYEQYF.

This chain links TRBV28 with TRBJ2-1; D is perhaps TRBD2 (6 bases). V lost 5 bases to trimming and J lost 1 base, with 12 bases between them. CDR3 length: 15 amino acids. Germline CDR1 MDHEN, CDR2 SYDVKM. This chain's CDR3 is CASSPSAGSYNEQFF. CDR3 in DNA: TGTGCCAGCAGTCCCTCGGCGGGGTCCTACAATGAGCAGTTCTTC.

CDR3 amino acids: CASSPGTSRGGGKETQYF. CDR3 DNA sequence: TGTGCCAGCAGCCCCGGGACTAGCCGAGGAGGGGGGAAAGAGACCCAGTACTTC. V is TRBV3-1 (or the pseudogene TRBV3-2) and J is TRBJ2-5; TRBD2 aligns across 9 bases. CDR1 LGHDT and CDR2 YNNKEL come from the germline V gene (reference sequence). There are 18 residues in the CDR3. V lost 4 bases to trimming and J lost 3 bases; unmatched junction nucleotides: 15.

This chain links TRBV28 with TRBJ2-7; the D gene is possibly TRBD2 (6 bases). From germline, CDR1 is MDHEN and CDR2 SYDVKM. Trimming removed 3 bases at V and 3 bases at J, with 12 bases between. The CDR3 length is 14 residues. CDR3 in amino acids: CASSFPGLFYEQYF. The DNA of the CDR3 is TGTGCCAGCAGTTTTCCGGGACTCTTCTACGAGCAGTACTTC. Combining the CDR3 with reference TRBV28 and TRBJ2-7 gives the whole variable domain DVKVTQSSRYLVKRTGEKVFLECVQDMDHENMFWYRQDPGLGLRLIYFSYDVKMKEKGDIPEGYSVSREKKERFSLILESASTNQTSMYLCASSFPGLFYEQYFGPGTRLTVT.

The J gene is TRBJ2-7, the V gene TRBV7-3; D is unclear. The germline CDR1 and CDR2 sequences are SGHTA and FQGTGA. V shed 2 bases and J shed 6 bases, with 17 bases lying between them. The CDR3 has 15 amino acids. The CDR3 DNA sequence: TGTGCCAGCAGCTTATATGGTCCAGGTTTGGGCGAGCAGTACTTC. Translating it yields CASSLYGPGLGEQYF. Filled out from reference TRBV7-3 and TRBJ2-7, the complete variable domain reads GAGVSQTPSNKVTEKGKYVELRCDPISGHTALYWYRQSLGQGPEFLIYFQGTGAADDSGLPNDRFFAVRPEGSVSTLKIQRTERGDSAVYLCASSLYGPGLGEQYFGPGTRLTVT.

The V gene is TRBV28, the J gene TRBJ2-7, with TRBD1 matching over 7 bases. The CDR3 contains 15 residues. V gave up 7 bases and J gave up 0 bases; unmatched junction bases: 9. CDR1 and CDR2 from the germline V gene are MDHEN and SYDVKM. The CDR3 spells CASTPGTESSYEQYF. CDR3 bases: TGTGCCAGCACTCCCGGGACAGAAAGCTCCTACGAGCAGTACTTC.

The chain joins TRBV2 to TRBJ2-7; the match to TRBD2 covers 11 bases. The trim removed 6 bases at V and 4 bases at J, leaving 5 bases unmatched. This CDR3 is built from 14 residues. Germline V gives CDR1 SNHLY, CDR2 FYNNEI. CDR3 sequence: CASRASSGGYEQYF. Written as DNA, the CDR3 is TGTGCCAGCAGGGCGTCTAGCGGGGGGTACGAGCAGTACTTC.

This chain connects TRBV6-1 to TRBJ2-4, with D tentatively TRBD1 (6 bases). CDR1 is MNHNS and CDR2 is SASEGT in the germline V gene. This CDR3 region has 16 residues. V lost 4 bases, J lost 11 bases, and 24 bases lay in between. CDR3 nucleotides: TGTGCCAGCAGTGCAGACCAGGACAGCAACCGGGTGTTTCAGTACTTC. Translated, it gives CASSADQDSNRVFQYF.

This chain links TRBV7-2 with TRBJ1-2, with D perhaps TRBD1 (5 bases). The V end lost 4 bases, the J end lost 2 bases, and 14 bases lay between the germline ends. The CDR3 loop spans 15 amino acids. From germline, CDR1 is SGHTA and CDR2 FQGNSA. In DNA, the CDR3 is TGTGCCAGCAGCTCCCAAGCAGGGCCAAACTATGGCTACACCTTC. Protein sequence: CASSSQAGPNYGYTF.

The rearrangement uses TRBV11-2 and TRBJ1-6, with TRBD1 matching 7 bases. Germline V gene data show CDR1 as SGHAT and CDR2 as FQNNGV. The CDR3 spans 14 residues. Germline trimming cut 6 bases from V and 9 bases from J; bases unmatched to any gene: 8. The CDR3 nucleotides read TGTGCCAGCAGATCACAGGGGCAGGGTTCACCCCTCCACTTT. Translation gives CASRSQGQGSPLHF.

The V gene is TRBV19, the J gene TRBJ1-2, with no clear D. The CDR3 has 14 amino acids. Germline assignment: CDR1 LNHDA and CDR2 SQIVND (reference sequence). V lost 7 bases, J lost 0 bases, and 12 bases lay in between. Here the CDR3 reads CASTPDWSNYGYTF. CDR3 DNA sequence: TGTGCCAGTACCCCGGACTGGTCTAACTATGGCTACACCTTC.